This T cell receptor (beta chain) stems from a study of T cell repertoires in ileal Crohn's disease. In its sample, this clone was seen a few times. J was trimmed by 7 bases and V by 2 bases; bases with no gene match: 8. The CDR3 consists of 14 residues. Germline CDR1 reads SGHRS; CDR2 reads YFSETQ. Repertoires were generated with immunoSEQ multiplex PCR, while TCRdb's copy carries only in-frame clones and drops some. The table lists 7,000 or so clones, just under 80% of them singletons. Indicated time point: proximal margin of the surgical specimen (macroscopically non-inflamed). Sequenced input: ileal tissue. The chain employs TRBV5-1 and TRBJ1-2; 7 nucleotides align to TRBD1. The sequence came from an adult with Crohn's disease. The CDR3 DNA reads TGCGCCAGCAGCTTAGGGACAGCCAATGGTGGCTACACCTTC. Encoded protein: CASSLGTANGGYTF.